The rows below give T cell receptor beta chains drawn from one sample of a study of blood T cell repertoires in COVID-19. TCRdb's table, derived via immunoSEQ multiplex PCR, lists solely in-frame clones and lacks some. The repertoire holds 300,000 to 450,000 clones, with 70% to 90% as singletons. The specimen was peripheral blood. The receptor source for this set is a woman aged 25 to 39 with COVID-19, enrolled during active disease. CDR3s leave out the opening cysteine and the closing phenylalanine or tryptophan.

>TRBJ1-6|TRBV28
ASRRTGENSPLH
>TRBJ1-6|TRBV2
ASSSYIGVINPLH
>TRBJ2-3|TRBV29-1
SVDSGLAGEFTDTQY
>TRBJ2-1|TRBV11-3
ASSPDGGYDEQF
>TRBJ1-3|TRBV6-6
ASGQGATGNTIY
>TRBJ1-4|TRBV19
ASSILNPGAYEKLF
>TRBJ2-7|TRBV6-5
ASSFGRRSSYEQY
>TRBJ2-5|TRBV18
ASSPNTQETQY
>TRBJ1-2|TRBV15
ATSRDRGMGYGYT
>TRBJ1-6|TRBV30
AWSVTGVNSPLH